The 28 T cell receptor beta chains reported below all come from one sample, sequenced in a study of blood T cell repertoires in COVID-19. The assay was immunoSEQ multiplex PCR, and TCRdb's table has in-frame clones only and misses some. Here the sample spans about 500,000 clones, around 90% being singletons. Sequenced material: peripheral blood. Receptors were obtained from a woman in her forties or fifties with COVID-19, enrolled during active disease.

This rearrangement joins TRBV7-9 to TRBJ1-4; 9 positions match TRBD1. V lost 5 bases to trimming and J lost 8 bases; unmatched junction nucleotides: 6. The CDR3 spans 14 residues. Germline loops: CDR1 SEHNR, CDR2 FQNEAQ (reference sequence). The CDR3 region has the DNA TGTGCCAGCAGCCAGACAGGGGGATCGGAAAAACTGTTTTTT. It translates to CASSQTGGSEKLFF.

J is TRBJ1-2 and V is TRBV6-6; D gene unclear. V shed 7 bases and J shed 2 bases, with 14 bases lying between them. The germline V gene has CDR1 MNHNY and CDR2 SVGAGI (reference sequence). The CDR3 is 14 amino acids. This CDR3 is CASIYGGLNYGYTF. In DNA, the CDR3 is TGTGCCAGCATCTACGGAGGACTCAACTATGGCTACACCTTC.

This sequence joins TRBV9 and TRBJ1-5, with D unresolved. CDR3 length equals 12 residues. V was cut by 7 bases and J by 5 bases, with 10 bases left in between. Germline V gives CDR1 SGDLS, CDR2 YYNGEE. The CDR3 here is CASSYLYQPQHF. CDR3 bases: TGTGCCAGCTCCTACCTATATCAGCCCCAGCATTTT.

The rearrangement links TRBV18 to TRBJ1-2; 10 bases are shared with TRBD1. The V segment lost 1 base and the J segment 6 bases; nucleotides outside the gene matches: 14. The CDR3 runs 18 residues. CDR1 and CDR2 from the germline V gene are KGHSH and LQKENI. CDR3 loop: CASSPQGRATGGEDGYTF. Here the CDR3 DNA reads TGTGCCAGCTCACCACAAGGGCGCGCGACAGGGGGCGAGGATGGCTACACCTTC.

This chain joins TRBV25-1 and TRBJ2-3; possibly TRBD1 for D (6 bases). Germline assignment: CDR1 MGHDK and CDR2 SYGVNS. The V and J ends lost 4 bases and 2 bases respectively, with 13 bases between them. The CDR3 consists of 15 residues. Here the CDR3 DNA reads TGTGCCAGCAGTGGAACCTGGACAGACACAGATACGCAGTATTTT. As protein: CASSGTWTDTDTQYF.

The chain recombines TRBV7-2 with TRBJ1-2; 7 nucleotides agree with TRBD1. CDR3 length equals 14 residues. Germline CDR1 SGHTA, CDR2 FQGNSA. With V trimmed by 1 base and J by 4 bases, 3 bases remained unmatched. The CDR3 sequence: CASSLVGTVYGYTF. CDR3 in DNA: TGTGCCAGCAGCTTAGTAGGGACAGTCTATGGCTACACCTTC.

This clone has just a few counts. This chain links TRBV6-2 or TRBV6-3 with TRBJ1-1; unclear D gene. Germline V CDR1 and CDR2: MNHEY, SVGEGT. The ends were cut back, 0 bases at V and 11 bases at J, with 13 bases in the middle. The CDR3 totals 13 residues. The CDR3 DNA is TGTGCCAGCAGTTACTCGGGCCGACCAAAGGCTTTCTTT. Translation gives CASSYSGRPKAFF.

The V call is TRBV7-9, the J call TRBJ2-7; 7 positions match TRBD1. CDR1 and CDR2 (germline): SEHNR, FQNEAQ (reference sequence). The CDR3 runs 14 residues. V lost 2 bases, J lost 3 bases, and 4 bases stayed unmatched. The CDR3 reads CASSLMGQNYEQYF. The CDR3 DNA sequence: TGTGCCAGCAGCTTAATGGGACAGAACTACGAGCAGTACTTC.

CDR3 amino acids: CASSQGGGYGYTF. The CDR3 bases are TGTGCCAGCAGCCAAGGGGGGGGCTATGGCTACACCTTC. The chain joins TRBV9 to TRBJ1-2; tentative D call: TRBD1 (6 bases). From germline, CDR1 is SGDLS and CDR2 YYNGEE. V was clipped by 4 bases and J by 4 bases, with 11 bases between them. This CDR3 contains 13 residues.

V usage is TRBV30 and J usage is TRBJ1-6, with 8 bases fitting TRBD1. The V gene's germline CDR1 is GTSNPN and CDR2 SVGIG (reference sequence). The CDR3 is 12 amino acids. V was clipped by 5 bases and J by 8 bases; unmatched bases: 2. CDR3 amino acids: CAWLTGDSPLHF. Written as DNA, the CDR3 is TGTGCCTGGTTGACAGGGGATTCACCCCTCCACTTT.

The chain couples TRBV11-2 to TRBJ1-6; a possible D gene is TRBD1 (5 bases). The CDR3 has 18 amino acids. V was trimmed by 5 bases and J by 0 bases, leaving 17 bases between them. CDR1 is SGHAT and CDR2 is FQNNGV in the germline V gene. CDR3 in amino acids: CASSPATVLSSYNSPLHF. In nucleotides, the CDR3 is TGTGCCAGCAGCCCAGCGACAGTCCTCAGCTCCTATAATTCACCCCTCCACTTT.

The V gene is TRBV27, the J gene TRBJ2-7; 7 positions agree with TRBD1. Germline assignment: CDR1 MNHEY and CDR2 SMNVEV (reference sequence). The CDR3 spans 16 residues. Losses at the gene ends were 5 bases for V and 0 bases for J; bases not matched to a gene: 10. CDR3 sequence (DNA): TGTGCCAGCAGTAAAACCGGGACAGAGTTCTCCTACGAGCAGTACTTC. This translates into CASSKTGTEFSYEQYF.

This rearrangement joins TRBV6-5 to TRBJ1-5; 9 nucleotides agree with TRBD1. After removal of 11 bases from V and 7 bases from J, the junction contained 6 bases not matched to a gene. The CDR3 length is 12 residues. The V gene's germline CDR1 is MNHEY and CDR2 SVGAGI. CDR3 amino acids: CAGGQGMQPQHF. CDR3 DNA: TGTGCCGGGGGACAGGGCATGCAGCCCCAGCATTTT.

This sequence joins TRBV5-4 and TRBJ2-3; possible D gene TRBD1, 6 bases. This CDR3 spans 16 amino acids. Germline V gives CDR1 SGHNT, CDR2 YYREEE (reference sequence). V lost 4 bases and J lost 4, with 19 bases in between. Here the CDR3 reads CASSQEDSGRSDTQYF. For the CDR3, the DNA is TGTGCCAGCAGCCAGGAGGACAGCGGAAGGTCAGATACGCAGTATTTT.

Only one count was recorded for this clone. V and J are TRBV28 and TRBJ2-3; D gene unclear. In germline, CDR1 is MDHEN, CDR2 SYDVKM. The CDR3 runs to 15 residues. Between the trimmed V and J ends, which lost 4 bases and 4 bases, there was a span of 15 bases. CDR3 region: CASSYRAVNADTQYF. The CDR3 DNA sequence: TGTGCCAGCAGTTATCGAGCCGTAAACGCAGATACGCAGTATTTT.

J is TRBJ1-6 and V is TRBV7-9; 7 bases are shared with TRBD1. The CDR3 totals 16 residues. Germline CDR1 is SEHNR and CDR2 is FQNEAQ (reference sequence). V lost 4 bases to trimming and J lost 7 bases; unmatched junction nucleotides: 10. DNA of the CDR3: TGTGCCAGCAGCTGGGGTCACAGGGGACCGAATTCACCCCTCCACTTT. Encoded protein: CASSWGHRGPNSPLHF.

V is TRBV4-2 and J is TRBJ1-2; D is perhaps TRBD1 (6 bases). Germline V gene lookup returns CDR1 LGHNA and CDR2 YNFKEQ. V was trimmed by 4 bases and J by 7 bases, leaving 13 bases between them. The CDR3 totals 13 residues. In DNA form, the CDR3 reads TGTGCCAGCAGCCCGGACCTCAGGGGTGGCTACACCTTC. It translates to CASSPDLRGGYTF.

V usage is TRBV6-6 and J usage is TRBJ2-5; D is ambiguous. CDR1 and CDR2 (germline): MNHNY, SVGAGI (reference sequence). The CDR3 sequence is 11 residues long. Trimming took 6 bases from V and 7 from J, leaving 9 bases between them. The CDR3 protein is CASSLVWTQYF. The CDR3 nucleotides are TGTGCCAGCAGCCTTGTTTGGACCCAGTACTTC.

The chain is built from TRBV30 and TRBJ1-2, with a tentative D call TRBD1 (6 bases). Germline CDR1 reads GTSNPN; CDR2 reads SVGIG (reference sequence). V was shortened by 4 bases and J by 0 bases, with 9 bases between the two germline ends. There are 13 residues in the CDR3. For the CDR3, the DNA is TGTGCCTGGAAGGGGGGGCCTAACTATGGCTACACCTTC. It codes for CAWKGGPNYGYTF.

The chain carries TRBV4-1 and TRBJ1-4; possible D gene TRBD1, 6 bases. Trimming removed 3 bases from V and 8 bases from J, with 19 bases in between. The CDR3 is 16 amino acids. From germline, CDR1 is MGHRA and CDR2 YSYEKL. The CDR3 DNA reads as TGCGCCAGCAGCCATCCTGTGGGGGCCCAGGGGGAAAAACTGTTTTTT. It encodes CASSHPVGAQGEKLFF.

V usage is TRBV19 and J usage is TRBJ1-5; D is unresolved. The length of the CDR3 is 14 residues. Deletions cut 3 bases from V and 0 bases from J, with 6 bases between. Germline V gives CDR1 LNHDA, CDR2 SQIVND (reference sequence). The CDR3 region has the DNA TGTGCCAGTAGTATCACGAGTAGCAATCAGCCCCAGCATTTT. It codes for CASSITSSNQPQHF.

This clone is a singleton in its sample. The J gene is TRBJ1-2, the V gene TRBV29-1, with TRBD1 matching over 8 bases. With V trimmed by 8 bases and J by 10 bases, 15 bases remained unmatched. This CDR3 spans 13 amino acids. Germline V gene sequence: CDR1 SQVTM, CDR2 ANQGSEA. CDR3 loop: CSSKGQEVKAYTF. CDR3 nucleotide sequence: TGCAGCTCCAAGGGACAGGAGGTGAAGGCCTACACCTTC.

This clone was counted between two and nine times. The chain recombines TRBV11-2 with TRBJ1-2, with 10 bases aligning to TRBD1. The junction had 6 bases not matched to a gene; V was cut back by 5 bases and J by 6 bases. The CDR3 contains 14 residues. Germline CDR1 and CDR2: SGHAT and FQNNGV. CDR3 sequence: CASSIGQGGDGYTF. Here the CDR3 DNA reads TGTGCCAGCAGCATAGGACAGGGGGGTGATGGCTACACCTTC.

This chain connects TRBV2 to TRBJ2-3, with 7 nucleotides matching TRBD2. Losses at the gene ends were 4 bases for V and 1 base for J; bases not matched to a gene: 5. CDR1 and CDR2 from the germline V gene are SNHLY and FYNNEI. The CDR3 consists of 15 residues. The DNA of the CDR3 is TGTGCCAGCAGTGGGAGCGGGGTGGGCACAGATACGCAGTATTTT. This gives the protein CASSGSGVGTDTQYF. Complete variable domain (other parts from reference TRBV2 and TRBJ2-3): EPEVTQTPSHQVTQMGQEVILRCVPISNHLYFYWYRQILGQKVEFLVSFYNNEISEKSEIFDDQFSVERPDGSNFTLKIRSTKLEDSAMYFCASSGSGVGTDTQYFGPGTRLTVL.

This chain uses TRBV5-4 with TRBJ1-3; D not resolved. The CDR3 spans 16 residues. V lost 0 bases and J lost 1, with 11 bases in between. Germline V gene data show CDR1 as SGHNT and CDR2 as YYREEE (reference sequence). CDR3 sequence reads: CASSLADGESGNTIYF. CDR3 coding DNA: TGTGCCAGCAGCTTGGCCGACGGGGAATCTGGAAACACCATATATTTT. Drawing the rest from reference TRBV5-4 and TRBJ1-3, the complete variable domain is ETGVTQSPTHLIKTRGQQVTLRCSSQSGHNTVSWYQQALGQGPQFIFQYYREEENGRGNFPPRFSGLQFPNYSSELNVNALELDDSALYLCASSLADGESGNTIYFGEGSWLTVV.

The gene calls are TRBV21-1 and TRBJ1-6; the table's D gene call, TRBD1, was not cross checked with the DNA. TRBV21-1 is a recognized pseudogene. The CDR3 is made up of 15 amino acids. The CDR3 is CASSTRTDYNSPLHF. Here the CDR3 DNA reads TGTGCCAGCAGCACCCGGACAGATTATAATTCACCCCTCCACTTT.

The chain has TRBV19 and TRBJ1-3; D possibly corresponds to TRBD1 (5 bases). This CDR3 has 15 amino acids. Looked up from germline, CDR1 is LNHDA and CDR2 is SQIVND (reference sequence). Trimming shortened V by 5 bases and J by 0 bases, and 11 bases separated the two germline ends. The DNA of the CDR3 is TGTGCCAGTAGTGTACAGGTCTTCTCTGGAAACACCATATATTTT. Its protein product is CASSVQVFSGNTIYF.

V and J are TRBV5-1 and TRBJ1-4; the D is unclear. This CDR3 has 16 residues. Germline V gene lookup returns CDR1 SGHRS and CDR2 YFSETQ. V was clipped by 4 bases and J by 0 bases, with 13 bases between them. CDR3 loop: CASSLRPLATNEKLFF. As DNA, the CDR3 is TGCGCCAGCAGCCTTCGTCCTCTCGCAACTAATGAAAAACTGTTTTTT.